A single sample gave rise to the 5 T cell receptor beta chains below, sequenced in a study of blood T cell repertoires in COVID-19. The repertoire was sequenced with immunoSEQ multiplex PCR; TCRdb's copy has only in-frame clones and lacks some. The table records 250,000 to 400,000 clones, roughly 84% of them present only once. The material sequenced was peripheral blood. Receptors originate from a man in his fifties or sixties with active or convalescent COVID-19.

The chain recombines TRBV10-2 with TRBJ2-3; 12 bases agree with TRBD2. Germline values: CDR1 WSHSY, CDR2 SAAADI. The CDR3 contains 16 residues. Germline trimming cut 5 bases from V and 4 bases from J; bases unmatched to any gene: 7. In DNA form, the CDR3 reads TGCGCCAGCAGTTGGGGACTAGCGGGTAACGCAGATACGCAGTATTTT. Encoded protein: CASSWGLAGNADTQYF.

This chain connects TRBV7-2 to TRBJ2-1; 13 nucleotides align to TRBD2. The CDR3 covers 17 residues. V lost 2 bases, J lost 2 bases, and 3 bases stayed unmatched. Germline V gene data show CDR1 as SGHTA and CDR2 as FQGNSA. The CDR3 spells CASSLTGLAGAYNEQFF. Written as DNA, the CDR3 is TGTGCCAGCAGCTTAACCGGACTAGCGGGGGCCTACAATGAGCAGTTCTTC.

This chain uses TRBV7-2 with TRBJ2-1, with TRBD2 matching 10 bases. Germline V gene lookup returns CDR1 SGHTA and CDR2 FQGNSA. The CDR3 loop spans 13 amino acids. J was trimmed by 13 bases and V by 3 bases; bases with no gene match: 6. In DNA form, the CDR3 reads TGTGCCAGCAGCTTTAGCACTAGCGGGGATCAGTTCTTC. It codes for CASSFSTSGDQFF. Looking up the rest from reference TRBV7-2 and TRBJ2-1 gives the full variable domain: GAGVSQSPSNKVTEKGKDVELRCDPISGHTALYWYRQSLGQGLEFLIYFQGNSAPDKSGLPSDRFSAERTGGSVSTLTIQRTQQEDSAVYLCASSFSTSGDQFFGPGTRLTVL.

The chain has TRBV24-1 and TRBJ2-3, with a weak D call TRBD1 (6 bases). The germline V and J ends were trimmed by 3 bases and 0 bases, with 12 bases remaining between them. Per the germline V gene, CDR1 is KGHDR and CDR2 is SFDVKD. There are 16 residues in the CDR3. The CDR3 nucleotides read TGTGCCACCAGTGATCCAGGGGCAGCCAGCACAGATACGCAGTATTTT. It yields the protein CATSDPGAASTDTQYF.

The chain joins TRBV9 to TRBJ1-4, with 7 bases fitting TRBD1. The V segment lost 3 bases and the J segment 7 bases; nucleotides outside the gene matches: 9. This CDR3 spans 15 amino acids. The germline V gene has CDR1 SGDLS and CDR2 YYNGEE. The CDR3 DNA follows: TGTGCCAGCAGCGACTCAGGGGGATTGGGTGAAAAACTGTTTTTT. Protein product: CASSDSGGLGEKLFF.